This T cell receptor (beta chain) was recovered during a study of blood T cell repertoires in COVID-19 (dated by TCRdb to the early 2020s). For the wider study: Samples covering the acute and convalescent phases of COVID-19 were provided by collaborators in the United States, Italy and Spain. The material from the prospective study consisted of cDNA or gDNA derived from T cells, B-cell-depleted T cells, or PBMCs. Subjects who had been exposed to COVID-19, were actively infected with it, or had recovered from it provided the deeply sampled blood TCRbeta repertoires that made up the dataset. A freely available public database, intended as a resource for researchers studying the immune response to SARS-CoV-2, is where the repertoires were released. The samples were drawn from two sources: the first 160 participants of the ongoing ImmuneRACE study, and some 1,300 subjects contributed by 6 global collaborators. Sample metadata almost always included a de-identified subject ID, COVID-19 status, age in years and sex. Where available, HLA class I and class II types were obtained from metadata supplied by the sample provider rather than from assay-based typing.

The study at large found these results: The amount of clinical and demographic metadata varied by source and participant and was provided uncurated.

Compared with germline, V lacks 4 bases and J lacks 7 bases; bases without a gene match: 6. The germline V gene encodes CDR1 ENHRY and CDR2 SYGVKD. Measured from the cysteine to the phenylalanine, the CDR3 is 14 residues long. Just CDR3 DNA is preserved here, 42 bases in frame from base 1. Collaborating institutions collected whole blood in K2EDTA tubes following their own protocols. Collaborator samples were shipped for TCRbeta analysis as frozen whole blood, isolated PBMCs, or DNA extracted from either sample type. The immunoSEQ Assay, a bias-controlled multiplex PCR, was used to amplify TCRbeta CDR3 regions from genomic DNA. In the authors' own workflow: The number of nucleated cells in each sample was estimated by amplification of reference gene primers within the assay. To quantify the absolute abundance of each unique TCRbeta CDR3 rearrangement, sequence reads were collapsed and filtered. Productive Simpson clonality was computed per sample as the square root of Simpson's diversity index over productive rearrangements. TCRdb re-hosts the immuneACCESS table, in-frame sequences only. Its copies lack some clones; in the studies checked, an unresolved V gene accounts for under half of them, and the cause for the rest is not known. The DNA was the basis for D and trimming; V, J and clone size are from that table. The table for this sample lists 120,000 or so clones; around four fifths of them were counted only once. Just under 25% of the sample comes from the top ten.

As for this clone: Its binding antigen is unknown. Base quality data are lacking; no much larger clone is found one base away.

This receptor was identified in a human donor in a cohort sampled during active COVID-19. The specimen was peripheral blood. The rearrangement combines TRBV10-3 with TRBJ1-5; TRBD1 agrees with 8 junctional bases. The DNA sequence is as follows: TGTGCCATCAGTGCCCAGGGGGCTAAACAGCCCCAGCATTTT. Protein translation: CAISAQGAKQPQHF.